The 13 T cell receptor beta chains listed next were all sequenced from one sample in a study of control samples from healthy donors and cancer patients. Repertoires were generated with immunoSEQ multiplex PCR, while TCRdb's copy carries only in-frame clones and drops some. Of some 120,000 clones in the sample, roughly 91% were seen once. Sequenced input: PBMCs. Receptors originate from a man aged 45 to 65 with head and neck cancer.

The V call is TRBV7-2, the J call TRBJ2-7, with D possibly TRBD2 on 6 matching bases. The V end lost 5 bases, the J end lost 3 bases, and 17 bases lay between the germline ends. Germline CDR1 and CDR2: SGHTA and FQGNSA. CDR3 length equals 15 residues. The CDR3 reads CASSPRARGGYEQYF. The CDR3 DNA sequence: TGTGCCAGCAGCCCGAGGGCGCGGGGTGGCTACGAGCAGTACTTC.

The rearrangement uses TRBV2 and TRBJ2-7; TRBD2 is a possible D gene (6 bases). Between the trimmed V and J ends, which lost 3 bases and 3 bases, there was a span of 12 bases. The germline CDR1 and CDR2 sequences are SNHLY and FYNNEI. CDR3 size: 14 residues. The CDR3 nucleotides read TGTGCCAGCAGTGAGGAGGGAGGAGTCTACGAGCAGTACTTC. Its translation: CASSEEGGVYEQYF. The full variable domain, completed using reference TRBV2 and TRBJ2-7, is EPEVTQTPSHQVTQMGQEVILRCVPISNHLYFYWYRQILGQKVEFLVSFYNNEISEKSEIFDDQFSVERPDGSNFTLKIRSTKLEDSAMYFCASSEEGGVYEQYFGPGTRLTVT.

This clone was seen a single time. J is TRBJ1-2 and V is TRBV29-1; D unresolved. Germline V gene data show CDR1 as SQVTM and CDR2 as ANQGSEA. Trimming stripped 4 bases from V and 4 bases from J, with 7 bases between. There are 11 residues in the CDR3. The CDR3 region has the DNA TGCAGCGTTGGCGGGTTCTATGGCTACACCTTC. Amino acids: CSVGGFYGYTF.

This sequence joins TRBV28 and TRBJ1-1; D gene ambiguous. The CDR3 length is 15 residues. CDR1 and CDR2 from the germline V gene are MDHEN and SYDVKM. V was shortened by 1 base and J by 4 bases, with 13 bases between the two germline ends. The CDR3 spells CASSLFRVLSTEAFF. As DNA, the CDR3 is TGTGCCAGCAGTTTATTTCGGGTATTGAGCACTGAAGCTTTCTTT.

The J gene is TRBJ2-1, the V gene TRBV6-2 or TRBV6-3; TRBD2 aligns across 13 bases. J was trimmed by 9 bases and V by 6 bases; bases with no gene match: 11. The CDR3 loop spans 16 amino acids. Germline CDR1 MNHEY, CDR2 SVGEGT. CDR3 sequence reads: CASSRGTSGVLGEQFF. The CDR3 DNA reads as TGTGCCAGCAGCCGCGGGACTAGCGGGGTGTTGGGTGAGCAGTTCTTC.

CDR3 bases: TGTGCCAGCAGCGTCTCTCACCTCTATGGCTACACCTTC. It is translated as CASSVSHLYGYTF. The rearrangement joins TRBV5-4 to TRBJ1-2; no clear D. This CDR3 is built from 13 residues. Germline V lookup: CDR1 SGHNT, CDR2 YYREEE (reference sequence). Between the trimmed V and J ends, which lost 4 bases and 4 bases, there was a span of 11 bases.

The chain joins TRBV7-8 to TRBJ1-4; D might be TRBD1 (5 bases). This CDR3 has 12 amino acids. CDR1 is SGHVS and CDR2 is FQNEAQ in the germline V gene. Trimming cost V 5 bases and J 8 bases, with 9 bases left between them. Here the CDR3 DNA reads TGTGCCAGCAGCCTTAACAGGGAAAAACTGTTTTTT. Protein sequence: CASSLNREKLFF.

The V call is TRBV6-2 or TRBV6-3, the J call TRBJ1-4; 10 bases agree with TRBD1. The CDR3 loop spans 14 amino acids. The germline gives CDR1 MNHEY, CDR2 SVGEGT. V trimming: 5 bases; J trimming: 8 bases; junction bases outside the gene matches: 5. The CDR3 is CASSPGTGAEKLFF. The CDR3 DNA reads as TGTGCCAGCAGTCCCGGGACAGGGGCCGAAAAACTGTTTTTT.

The chain links TRBV4-2 to TRBJ2-3, with D perhaps TRBD2 (7 bases). CDR1 and CDR2 from the germline V gene are LGHNA and YNFKEQ. Trimming stripped 8 bases from V and 8 bases from J, with 20 bases between. The CDR3 sequence is 14 residues long. This CDR3 is CASGGDTIRGTQYF. The CDR3 bases are TGTGCCAGCGGGGGGGACACCATCAGGGGTACGCAGTATTTT.

The chain uses TRBV19 and TRBJ2-2; D gene uncertain. This CDR3 has 17 amino acids. The V gene lost 0 bases and the J gene lost 1 base, with 12 bases spanning the gap. Germline lookup yields CDR1 LNHDA and CDR2 SQIVND (reference sequence). CDR3 DNA sequence: TGTGCCAGTAGTATAGATCCCCTAGTGGGGAACACCGGGGAGCTGTTTTTT. The encoded protein is CASSIDPLVGNTGELFF.

V usage is TRBV6-5 and J usage is TRBJ2-2; TRBD2 matches 7 bases. The trim removed 10 bases at V and 6 bases at J, leaving 8 bases unmatched. Germline loops: CDR1 MNHEY, CDR2 SVGAGI. The CDR3 loop spans 13 amino acids. CDR3 DNA: TGTGCCATACCGTACCGGGGGGCCGGGGAGCTGTTTTTT. This codes for CAIPYRGAGELFF.

The V call is TRBV9, the J call TRBJ2-2; D is uncertain. Germline V gene sequence: CDR1 SGDLS, CDR2 YYNGEE. CDR3 length: 13 amino acids. The V end was cut by 4 bases, the J end by 5 bases, with 9 bases between. CDR3 sequence reads: CASSRTGTGELFF. In DNA form, the CDR3 reads TGTGCCAGCAGCCGAACCGGGACCGGGGAGCTGTTTTTT.

The chain joins TRBV7-2 to TRBJ1-3, with D unclear. The CDR3 has 16 amino acids. Germline V gene data show CDR1 as SGHTA and CDR2 as FQGNSA. V lost 3 bases to trimming and J lost 0 bases, with 12 bases between them. Written as DNA, the CDR3 is TGTGCCAGCAGCTTGGGAGGGCTTCGCTCTGGAAACACCATATATTTT. It is translated as CASSLGGLRSGNTIYF.